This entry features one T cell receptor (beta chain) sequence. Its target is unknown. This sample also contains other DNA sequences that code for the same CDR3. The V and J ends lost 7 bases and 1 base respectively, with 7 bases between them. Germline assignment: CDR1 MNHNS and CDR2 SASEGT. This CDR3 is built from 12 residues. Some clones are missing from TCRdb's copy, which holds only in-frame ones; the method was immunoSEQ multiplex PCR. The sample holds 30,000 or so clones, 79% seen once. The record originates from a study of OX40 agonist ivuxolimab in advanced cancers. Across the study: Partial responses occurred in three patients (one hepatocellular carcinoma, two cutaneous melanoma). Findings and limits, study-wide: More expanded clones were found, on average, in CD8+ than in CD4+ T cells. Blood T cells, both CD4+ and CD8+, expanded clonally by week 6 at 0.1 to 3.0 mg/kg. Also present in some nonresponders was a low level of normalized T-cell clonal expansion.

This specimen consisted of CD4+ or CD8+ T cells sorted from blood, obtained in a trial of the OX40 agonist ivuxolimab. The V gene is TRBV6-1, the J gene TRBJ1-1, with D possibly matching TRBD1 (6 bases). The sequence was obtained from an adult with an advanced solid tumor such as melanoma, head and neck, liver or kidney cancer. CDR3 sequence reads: CASKQGNTEAFF. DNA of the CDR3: TGTGCCAGCAAACAGGGGAACACTGAAGCTTTCTTT.